Listed below are T cell receptor beta chains from one sample, sequenced in a study of tumor-infiltrating lymphocytes in primary liver carcinoma. TCRdb redid the calling of the multiplex PCR reads with MiXCR, one entry per CDR3 protein. This sample has more than 95,000 distinct CDR3 sequences, with approximately 82% found just once. The sample comprised liver tumor tissue from sampling region 3. These receptors were taken from a middle-aged man with primary liver carcinoma and hepatitis B virus infection. Both conserved end residues are part of each CDR3. Each record gives: clone size, V gene, D gene, J gene, CDR3 protein, CDR3 DNA. A D gene is named only where the DNA matches it firmly. Clone sizes are given selectively: once, few, many, or a class where the clone is expanded.

clone_size: .
v_call: TRBV11-2
d_call: TRBD2
j_call: TRBJ2-5
cdr3_aa: CAGNFSGGQEIQYF
cdr3_nt: TGTGCCGGCAACTTCAGCGGGGGACAAGAGATCCAGTACTTC

clone_size: .
v_call: TRBV12-3/TRBV12-4
d_call: TRBD2
j_call: TRBJ2-5
cdr3_aa: CASSLGLAEGPWETQYF
cdr3_nt: TGTGCCAGCAGCTTAGGACTAGCGGAAGGGCCATGGGAGACCCAGTACTTC

clone_size: .
v_call: TRBV4-2
d_call: TRBD1
j_call: TRBJ2-1
cdr3_aa: CACRHAGGQGNNEQSF
cdr3_nt: TGTGCCTGCAGACACGCCGGGGGACAGGGGAACAATGAGCAGTCCTTC

clone_size: many
v_call: TRBV6-1
d_call: TRBD1
j_call: TRBJ1-4
cdr3_aa: CASSDIRDREFSTNEKLFF
cdr3_nt: TGTGCCAGCAGTGACATCCGGGACAGGGAATTCTCAACTAATGAAAAACTGTTTTTT

clone_size: .
v_call: TRBV28
d_call: TRBD1
j_call: TRBJ1-2
cdr3_aa: CASSLKGAYGFTF
cdr3_nt: TGTGCCAGCAGCTTGAAGGGGGCTTATGGCTTCACCTTC

clone_size: .
v_call: TRBV5-5
d_call: TRBD2
j_call: TRBJ2-5
cdr3_aa: CASSSKTSGEMQYF
cdr3_nt: TGTGCCAGCAGCTCGAAGACTAGCGGGGAGATGCAGTACTTC

clone_size: .
v_call: TRBV11-1
d_call: .
j_call: TRBJ2-4
cdr3_aa: CASSFPGTGETKNIQCF
cdr3_nt: TGTGCCAGCAGCTTTCCCGGCACTGGCGAGACCAAAAACATTCAGTGCTTC

clone_size: .
v_call: TRBV29-1
d_call: .
j_call: TRBJ2-2
cdr3_aa: CSASVARGWTGELLF
cdr3_nt: TGCAGCGCGTCGGTAGCGAGAGGGTGGACCGGGGAGCTGTTATTT

clone_size: .
v_call: TRBV7-8
d_call: .
j_call: TRBJ2-7
cdr3_aa: CVSSFTIAYEQYF
cdr3_nt: TGTGTCAGCAGCTTTACTATCGCCTACGAACAGTACTTC

clone_size: .
v_call: TRBV11-1
d_call: TRBD2
j_call: TRBJ2-4
cdr3_aa: CASSFPGASGTKNIRCF
cdr3_nt: TGTGCCAGCAGCTTTCCCGGGGCTAGCGGGACCAAAAACATTCGGTGTTTC

clone_size: .
v_call: TRBV11-2
d_call: .
j_call: TRBJ2-7
cdr3_aa: CASSFSHFYEQYF
cdr3_nt: TGTGCCAGCAGCTTTAGCCACTTCTACGAGCAGTACTTC

clone_size: .
v_call: TRBV24-1
d_call: .
j_call: TRBJ2-1
cdr3_aa: CATSDLYRTNNEQFF
cdr3_nt: TGTGCCACCAGTGATTTATACAGGACAAACAATGAGCAGTTCTTC

clone_size: .
v_call: TRBV6-1
d_call: .
j_call: TRBJ1-1
cdr3_aa: CASKSPGKPEVFF
cdr3_nt: TGTGCCAGCAAATCACCGGGAAAACCTGAAGTTTTCTTT

clone_size: .
v_call: TRBV6-1
d_call: TRBD2
j_call: TRBJ2-7
cdr3_aa: CASSRDATSSYEQYF
cdr3_nt: TGTGCCAGCAGCCGGGACGCGACTAGCAGTTACGAGCAGTACTTC

clone_size: .
v_call: TRBV4-3
d_call: .
j_call: TRBJ2-7
cdr3_aa: CVSSQGYEQYF
cdr3_nt: TGCGTCAGCAGCCAAGGGTACGAGCAGTACTTC

clone_size: .
v_call: TRBV6-5
d_call: .
j_call: TRBJ2-2
cdr3_aa: CDSTLACSTGELFF
cdr3_nt: TGTGACAGTACTTTAGCGTGTTCTACCGGGGAGCTGTTTTTT

clone_size: many
v_call: TRBV5-6
d_call: .
j_call: TRBJ2-1
cdr3_aa: CASSFDETFYNEQFF
cdr3_nt: TGTGCCAGCAGTTTCGATGAGACATTCTACAATGAGCAGTTCTTC

clone_size: .
v_call: TRBV6-1
d_call: .
j_call: TRBJ1-6
cdr3_aa: CVSSEVQGNNSSLHF
cdr3_nt: TGTGTCAGCAGTGAAGTCCAGGGAAATAATTCATCCCTCCACTTT

clone_size: .
v_call: TRBV10-3
d_call: .
j_call: TRBJ2-6
cdr3_aa: CGISESGERGSGANVLTF
cdr3_nt: TGTGGCATCAGTGAAAGCGGTGAAAGGGGCTCTGGGGCCAACGTCCTGACTTTC

clone_size: .
v_call: TRBV10-3
d_call: .
j_call: TRBJ1-1
cdr3_aa: CAISGFNTVNTEAFF
cdr3_nt: TGTGCCATAAGTGGGTTTAACACCGTGAACACTGAAGCTTTCTTT